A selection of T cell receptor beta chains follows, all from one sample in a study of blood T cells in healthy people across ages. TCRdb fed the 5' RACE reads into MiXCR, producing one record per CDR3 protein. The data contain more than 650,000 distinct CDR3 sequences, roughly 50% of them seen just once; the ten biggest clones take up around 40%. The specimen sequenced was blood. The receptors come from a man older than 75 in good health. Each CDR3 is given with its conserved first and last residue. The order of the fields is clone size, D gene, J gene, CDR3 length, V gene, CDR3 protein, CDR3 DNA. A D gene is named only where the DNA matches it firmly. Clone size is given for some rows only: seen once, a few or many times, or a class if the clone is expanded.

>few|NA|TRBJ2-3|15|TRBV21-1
CASSKVGGLTDTQYF
TGTGCCAGCAGCAAAGTTGGGGGGCTCACAGATACGCAGTATTTT
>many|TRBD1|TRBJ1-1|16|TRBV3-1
CASSPRTGGLNTEAFF
TGTGCCAGCAGCCCGAGGACAGGGGGATTGAACACTGAAGCTTTCTTT
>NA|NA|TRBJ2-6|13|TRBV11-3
CASGLAGANVLTF
TGTGCCAGCGGCCTGGCCGGGGCCAACGTCCTGACTTTC
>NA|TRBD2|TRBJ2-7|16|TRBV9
CASSPLAGGGHNEQYF
TGTGCCAGCAGCCCTCTAGCGGGAGGAGGCCACAATGAGCAGTACTTC
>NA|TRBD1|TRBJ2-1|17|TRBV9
CASSVAIRGQVQETQFF
TGTGCCAGCAGCGTAGCTATTAGGGGACAGGTTCAAGAGACCCAGTTCTTC
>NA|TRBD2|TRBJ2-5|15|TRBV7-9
CASRALAGVGETQYF
TGTGCCAGCAGAGCGCTAGCGGGAGTCGGGGAGACCCAGTACTTC
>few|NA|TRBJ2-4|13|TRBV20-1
CSAFTGAKNIQYF
TGCAGTGCTTTTACAGGAGCCAAAAACATTCAGTACTTC
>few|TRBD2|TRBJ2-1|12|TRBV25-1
CASSGGGGEQFF
TGTGCCAGCAGTGGGGGGGGTGGTGAGCAGTTCTTC
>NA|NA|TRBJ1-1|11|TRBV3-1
CASRGVFEAFF
TGTGCCAGCAGAGGTGTCTTTGAAGCTTTCTTT
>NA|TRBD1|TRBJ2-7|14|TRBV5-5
CASSSPGQGIEQYF
TGTGCCAGCAGCTCGCCGGGACAGGGAATCGAGCAGTACTTC
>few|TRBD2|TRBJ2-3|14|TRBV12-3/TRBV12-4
CASRLTSGGRYAYF
TGTGCCAGCAGACTTACTAGCGGCGGGAGATACGCGTATTTT
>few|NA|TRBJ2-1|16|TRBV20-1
CSAAGSGLNSYNEQFF
TGCAGTGCGGCTGGTTCGGGATTAAACTCCTACAATGAGCAGTTCTTC
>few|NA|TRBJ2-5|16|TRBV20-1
CSAPRGAALGEETQYF
TGCAGTGCCCCGCGGGGTGCCGCATTAGGGGAAGAGACCCAGTACTTC
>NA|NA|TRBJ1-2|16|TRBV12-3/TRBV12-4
CASSLRTVDSNYGYTF
TGTGCCAGCAGTTTAAGAACCGTGGATTCTAACTATGGCTACACCTTC
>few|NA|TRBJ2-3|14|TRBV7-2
CASSLTGAVRYAYF
TGTGCCAGCAGCTTAACGGGAGCCGTCCGATACGCGTATTTT
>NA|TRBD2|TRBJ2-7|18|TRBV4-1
CASSQDRSGEILSYEQYF
TGCGCCAGCAGCCAAGATCGGAGCGGGGAAATCCTCTCCTACGAGCAGTACTTC
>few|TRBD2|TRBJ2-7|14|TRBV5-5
CASSLEREAYEQYF
TGTGCCAGCAGCTTGGAGCGGGAGGCATACGAGCAGTACTTC
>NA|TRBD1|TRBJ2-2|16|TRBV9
CASSKRTGGGTGELFF
TGTGCCAGCAGCAAACGGACAGGGGGCGGCACCGGGGAGCTGTTTTTT
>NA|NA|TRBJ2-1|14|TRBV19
CASSRFPRSNEQFF
TGTGCCAGTAGTAGGTTCCCTCGGAGCAATGAGCAGTTCTTC
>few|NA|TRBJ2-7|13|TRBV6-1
CASSDYSYYEQYF
TGTGCCAGCAGTGACTACAGCTACTACGAGCAGTACTTC
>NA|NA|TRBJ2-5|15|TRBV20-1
CSARDRIYPKETQYF
TGCAGTGCTAGAGATCGAATCTACCCCAAAGAGACCCAGTACTTC
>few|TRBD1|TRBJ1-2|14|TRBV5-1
CASSWRGPIDGYTF
TGCGCCAGCAGCTGGAGGGGGCCCATCGATGGCTACACCTTC
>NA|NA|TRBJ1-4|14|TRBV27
CASSSKGRGEKLFF
TGTGCCAGCAGTTCCAAGGGGAGGGGTGAAAAACTGTTTTTT
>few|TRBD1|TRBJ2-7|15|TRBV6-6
CASSLTGAKTYEQYF
TGTGCCAGCAGTTTAACAGGGGCCAAGACCTACGAGCAGTACTTC
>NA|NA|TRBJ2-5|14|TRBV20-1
CRAHNRDTQETQYF
TGCAGGGCTCACAATCGGGACACACAAGAGACCCAGTACTTC
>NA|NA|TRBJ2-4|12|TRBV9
CAGSVFKNIQYF
TGTGCCGGCAGCGTATTCAAAAACATTCAGTACTTC
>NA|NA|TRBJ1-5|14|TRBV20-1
CSARAGTSNQPQHF
TGCAGTGCTAGGGCCGGGACTAGCAATCAGCCCCAGCATTTT
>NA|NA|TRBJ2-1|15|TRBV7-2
CASSLERPSYNEQFF
TGTGCCAGCAGCTTGGAGCGTCCCTCCTACAATGAGCAGTTCTTC
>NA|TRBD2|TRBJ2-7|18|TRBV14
CASSQYTAAGFFSYEQYF
TGTGCCAGCAGCCAATATACCGCAGCGGGATTCTTCTCCTACGAGCAGTACTTC
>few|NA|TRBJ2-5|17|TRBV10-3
CAISFDRGARGQETQYF
TGTGCCATCAGTTTCGATAGGGGGGCAAGAGGTCAAGAGACCCAGTACTTC
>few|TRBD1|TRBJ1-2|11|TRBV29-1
CSTGTGVGYTF
TGCAGCACCGGGACAGGGGTCGGCTACACCTTC
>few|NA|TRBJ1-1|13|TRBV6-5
CASSRGVNTEAFF
TGTGCCAGCAGTCGGGGGGTGAATACTGAAGCTTTCTTT
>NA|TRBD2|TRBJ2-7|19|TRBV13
CASSLIRGLAGVPPYEQYF
TGTGCCAGCAGCTTAATTAGGGGACTAGCGGGAGTACCACCCTACGAGCAGTACTTC
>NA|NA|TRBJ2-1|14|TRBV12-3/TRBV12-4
CASRPGTPNNEQFF
TGTGCCAGCAGACCCGGGACACCCAACAATGAGCAGTTCTTC
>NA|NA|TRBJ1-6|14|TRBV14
CASSQVRGESPLHF
TGTGCCAGCAGCCAAGTAAGGGGGGAATCACCCCTCCACTTT
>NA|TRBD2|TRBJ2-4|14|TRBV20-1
CCANGGRTKNIQYF
TGCTGTGCTAATGGCGGGAGGACCAAAAACATTCAGTACTTC
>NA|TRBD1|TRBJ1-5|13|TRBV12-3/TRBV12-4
CASSLVRGVAQHF
TGTGCCAGCAGTTTGGTCAGGGGGGTAGCCCAGCATTTT
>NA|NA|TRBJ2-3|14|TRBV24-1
CATSGRGNTDTQYF
TGTGCCACCAGTGGGAGGGGGAACACAGATACGCAGTATTTT
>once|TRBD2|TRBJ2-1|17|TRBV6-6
CASTQPKLAGGVDEQFF
TGTGCCAGCACCCAACCCAAGCTAGCGGGAGGAGTCGATGAGCAGTTCTTC
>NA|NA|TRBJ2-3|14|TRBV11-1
CASSPHVALDTQYF
TGTGCCAGCAGCCCCCACGTAGCCTTAGATACGCAGTATTTT